The source of this T cell receptor beta chain is a study of blood T cell repertoires in COVID-19 (TCRdb year 2020). For context, the study as a whole: Samples from collaborators originated in the United States, Italy and Spain and spanned both the acute and convalescent phases of COVID-19. The prospective study material was composed of cDNA or gDNA derived from T cells, B-cell-depleted T cells, or PBMCs. Deeply sampled blood TCRbeta repertoires from subjects exposed to, actively infected with, or recovered from COVID-19 were included in the dataset. The repertoires were made available in a free public database intended to serve as a resource for research on the immune response to SARS-CoV-2. The samples were drawn from the first 160 participants of the ongoing ImmuneRACE study and from 950 to 1,500 subjects provided by 6 global collaborators. Nearly every sample came with metadata listing a de-identified subject ID, COVID-19 status, age in years and sex. Where available, HLA class I and class II types were obtained from metadata supplied by the sample provider rather than from assay-based typing. Overall study outcomes, separate from this receptor: The amount of clinical and demographic metadata varied by source and participant and was provided uncurated.

TCRbeta CDR3 regions were amplified from genomic DNA using the immunoSEQ Assay, a bias-controlled multiplex PCR. The authors' pipeline ran thus. The number of nucleated cells in each sample was estimated by amplification of reference gene primers within the assay. To quantify the absolute abundance of each unique TCRbeta CDR3 rearrangement, sequence reads were collapsed and filtered. Productive Simpson clonality was computed per sample as the square root of Simpson's diversity index over productive rearrangements. TCRdb's version of the immuneACCESS table is confined to in-frame rearrangements and falls short of the full clone set. An unresolved V gene accounts for under half of the shortfall where checked; the remainder is of unknown origin. The V and J calls and clone size were taken over from that table, and D and trimming were inferred from the DNA. Recorded for this sample are around 180,000 clones; approximately 86% of them occurred a single time. 10% to 13% of the sample comes from the top ten.

Remarks on this clone: Which antigen it targets is not known. No per-base quality is available; no much larger clone lies one base away.

The collaborating institutions used their own protocols to collect whole blood in K2EDTA tubes. For TCRbeta analysis, collaborators shipped samples in one of three forms: frozen whole blood, isolated PBMCs, or DNA extracted from either of those sample types. The CDR3 runs 13 amino acids, cysteine and phenylalanine included. The only DNA kept is the CDR3, 39 bases in frame from the first base. Cut back by 10 bases and 4 bases, the V and J ends lie 13 bases apart. This receptor was taken from a woman older than 75 with active or convalescent COVID-19. Source material: peripheral blood. The receptor chain draws on TRBV12-3 or TRBV12-4 and TRBJ2-2; the D gene cannot be resolved reliably. The DNA reads TGTGCCATCCCCTCGTCGGGCACCGGGGAGCTGTTTTTT. Translated, it gives CAIPSSGTGELFF.